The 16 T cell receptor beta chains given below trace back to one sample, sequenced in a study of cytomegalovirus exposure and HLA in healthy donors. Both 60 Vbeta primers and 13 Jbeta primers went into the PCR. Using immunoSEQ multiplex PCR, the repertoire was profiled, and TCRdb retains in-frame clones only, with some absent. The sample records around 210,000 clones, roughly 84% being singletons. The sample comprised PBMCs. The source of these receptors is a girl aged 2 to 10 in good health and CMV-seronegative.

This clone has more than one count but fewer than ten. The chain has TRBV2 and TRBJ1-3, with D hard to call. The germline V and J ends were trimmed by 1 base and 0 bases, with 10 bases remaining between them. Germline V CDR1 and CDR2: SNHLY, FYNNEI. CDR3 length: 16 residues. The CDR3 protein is CASSEGAQISGNTIYF. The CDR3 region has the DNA TGTGCCAGCAGTGAAGGTGCCCAGATCTCTGGAAACACCATATATTTT.

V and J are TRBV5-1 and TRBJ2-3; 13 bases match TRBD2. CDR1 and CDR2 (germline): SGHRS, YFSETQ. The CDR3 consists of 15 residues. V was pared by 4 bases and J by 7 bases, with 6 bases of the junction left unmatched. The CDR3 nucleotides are TGCGCCAGCAGCAGACTAGCGGGGGGTCTATATACGCAGTATTTT. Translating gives CASSRLAGGLYTQYF.

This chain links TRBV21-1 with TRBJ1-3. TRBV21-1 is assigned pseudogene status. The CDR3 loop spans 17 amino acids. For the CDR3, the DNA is TGTGCCAGCAGCAACGACCCGAGGGCGTTCTCTGGAAACACCATATATTTT. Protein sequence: CASSNDPRAFSGNTIYF.

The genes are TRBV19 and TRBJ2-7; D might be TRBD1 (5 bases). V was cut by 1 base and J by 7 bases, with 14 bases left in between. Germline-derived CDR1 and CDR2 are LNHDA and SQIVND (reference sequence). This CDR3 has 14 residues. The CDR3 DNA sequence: TGTGCCAGTAGTATAGGCGCAGGGCTACGGGAGCAGTACTTC. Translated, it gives CASSIGAGLREQYF.

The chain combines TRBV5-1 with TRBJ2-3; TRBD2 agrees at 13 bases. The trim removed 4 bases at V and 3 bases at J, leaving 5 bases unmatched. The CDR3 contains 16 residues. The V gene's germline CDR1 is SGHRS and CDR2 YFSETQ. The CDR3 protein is CASSPRTSGGTDTQYF. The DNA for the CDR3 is TGCGCCAGCAGCCCCCGGACTAGCGGGGGAACAGATACGCAGTATTTT.

The CDR3: CASSFSSGRNTEAFF. The CDR3 bases are TGTGCCAGCAGCTTCTCCTCCGGGAGGAACACTGAAGCTTTCTTT. The J gene is TRBJ1-1, the V gene TRBV5-6; no firm D call. CDR3 length equals 15 residues. In germline, CDR1 is SGHDT, CDR2 YYEEEE. V lost 2 bases and J lost 1, with 12 bases in between.

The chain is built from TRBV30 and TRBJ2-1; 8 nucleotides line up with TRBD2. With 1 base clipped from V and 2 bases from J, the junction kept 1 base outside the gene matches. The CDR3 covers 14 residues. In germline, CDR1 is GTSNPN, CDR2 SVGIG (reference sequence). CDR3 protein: CAWSGLAPYNEQFF. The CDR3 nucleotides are TGTGCCTGGAGTGGACTAGCGCCCTACAATGAGCAGTTCTTC.

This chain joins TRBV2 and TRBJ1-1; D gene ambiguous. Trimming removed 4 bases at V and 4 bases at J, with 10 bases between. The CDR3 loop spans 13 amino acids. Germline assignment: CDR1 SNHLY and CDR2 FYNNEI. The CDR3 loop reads CASSAEGLTEAFF. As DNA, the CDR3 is TGTGCCAGCAGTGCTGAGGGTCTCACTGAAGCTTTCTTT. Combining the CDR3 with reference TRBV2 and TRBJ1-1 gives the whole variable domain EPEVTQTPSHQVTQMGQEVILRCVPISNHLYFYWYRQILGQKVEFLVSFYNNEISEKSEIFDDQFSVERPDGSNFTLKIRSTKLEDSAMYFCASSAEGLTEAFFGQGTRLTVV.

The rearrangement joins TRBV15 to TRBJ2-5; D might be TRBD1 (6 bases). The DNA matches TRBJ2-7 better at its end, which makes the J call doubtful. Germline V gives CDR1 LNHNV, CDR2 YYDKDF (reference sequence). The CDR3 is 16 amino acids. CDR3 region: CATSEARTDLSYEQYF. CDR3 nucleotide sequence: TGTGCCACCAGCGAAGCACGGACAGACCTTTCCTACGAGCAGTACTTC.

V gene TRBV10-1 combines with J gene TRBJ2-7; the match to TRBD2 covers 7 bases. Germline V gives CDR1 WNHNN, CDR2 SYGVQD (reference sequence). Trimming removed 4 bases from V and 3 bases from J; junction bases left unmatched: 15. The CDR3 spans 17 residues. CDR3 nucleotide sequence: TGCGCCAGCAGTGGGAAGCGGGACGTACGACCAAACTACGAGCAGTACTTC. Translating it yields CASSGKRDVRPNYEQYF.

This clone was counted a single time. The CDR3 is CASRSLEIGTQYF. Written as DNA, the CDR3 is TGTGCCAGCAGGTCACTAGAGATTGGGACCCAGTACTTC. The V call is TRBV27, the J call TRBJ2-5; perhaps TRBD2 as D (5 bases). Germline CDR1 and CDR2: MNHEY and SMNVEV (reference sequence). Trimming took off 6 bases at V and 7 bases at J, with 15 bases between the two ends. This CDR3 has 13 amino acids.

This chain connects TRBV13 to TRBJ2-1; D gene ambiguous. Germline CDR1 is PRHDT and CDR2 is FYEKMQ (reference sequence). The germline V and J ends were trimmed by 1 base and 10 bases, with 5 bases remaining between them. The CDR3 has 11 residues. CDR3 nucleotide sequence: TGTGCCAGCAGCTTAGTCAGGGAGCAGTTCTTC. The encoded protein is CASSLVREQFF.

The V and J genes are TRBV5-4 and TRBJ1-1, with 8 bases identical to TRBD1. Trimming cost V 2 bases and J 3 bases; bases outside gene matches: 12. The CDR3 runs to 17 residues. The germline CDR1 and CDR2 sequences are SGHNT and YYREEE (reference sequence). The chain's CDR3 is CASSFPAGRGLDTEAFF. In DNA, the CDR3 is TGTGCCAGCAGCTTCCCCGCAGGCAGGGGGCTTGACACTGAAGCTTTCTTT.

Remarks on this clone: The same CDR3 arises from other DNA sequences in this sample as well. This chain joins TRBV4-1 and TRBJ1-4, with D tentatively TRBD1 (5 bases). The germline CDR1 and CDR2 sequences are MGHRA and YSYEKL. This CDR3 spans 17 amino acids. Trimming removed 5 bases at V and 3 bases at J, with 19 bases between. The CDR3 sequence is CASSNDPDRYPNEKLFF. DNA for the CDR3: TGCGCCAGCAGCAATGACCCCGACAGATATCCTAATGAAAAACTGTTTTTT.

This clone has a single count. CDR3 region: CASSHEPPLVAGVQETQYF. DNA for the CDR3: TGCGCCAGCAGCCACGAACCGCCTCTAGTAGCGGGTGTACAAGAGACCCAGTACTTC. This chain connects TRBV4-1 to TRBJ2-5, with 7 nucleotides matching TRBD2. CDR3 length: 19 residues. Germline V CDR1 and CDR2: MGHRA, YSYEKL. J was trimmed by 2 bases and V by 3 bases; bases with no gene match: 18.

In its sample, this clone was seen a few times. CDR3: CASSLTRKETQYF. CDR3 DNA: TGTGCCAGCAGCCTGACAAGAAAAGAGACCCAGTACTTC. The chain links TRBV6-4 to TRBJ2-5; no reliable D call. V lost 6 bases and J 3 bases, leaving 11 bases between the germline ends. The CDR3 spans 13 residues. The V gene's germline CDR1 is MRHNA and CDR2 SNTAGT.